Listed below are T cell receptor beta chains from one sample, sequenced in a study of esophageal squamous cell carcinoma under preoperative chemotherapy. Via MiXCR, TCRdb re-called the PCR reads, giving one row per CDR3 protein. The sample lists tens of thousands of distinct CDR3 sequences, roughly 52% occurring once. The sample was taken from a patient given preoperative chemotherapy. The receptors originated from a human donor with esophageal squamous cell carcinoma. The donor label of this sample is uncertain. Each CDR3 is given with its conserved first and last residue. Fields, in order: clone size, V gene, J gene, D gene, CDR3 protein, CDR3 DNA. The D gene is left open where the match is weak. Rows may omit the clone size; those that give it use once, few, many or a size class.

size: NA; V: TRBV7-6; J: TRBJ1-2; D: NA; CDR3: CASKLGDGGYTF; DNA: TGTGCCAGCAAGCTGGGGGACGGGGGCTACACCTTC
size: large; V: TRBV11-1; J: TRBJ2-3; D: TRBD2; CDR3: CASSSTSGGSTDTQYF; DNA: TGTGCCAGCAGTTCGACTAGCGGGGGGAGTACAGATACGCAGTATTTT
size: many; V: TRBV11-2; J: TRBJ2-1; D: TRBD2; CDR3: CASSLDLAGSLLEQFF; DNA: TGTGCCAGCAGCTTAGACTTAGCGGGGTCTCTTCTTGAGCAGTTCTTC
size: few; V: TRBV7-2; J: TRBJ2-1; D: TRBD2; CDR3: CASGRGGSYEQFF; DNA: TGTGCCAGCGGACGCGGGGGGAGCTACGAGCAGTTCTTC
size: NA; V: TRBV6-1; J: TRBJ2-1; D: TRBD1; CDR3: CASPHKPGDRVISNDEQFF; DNA: TGTGCCAGTCCTCATAAGCCCGGAGACAGGGTGATATCGAACGATGAGCAGTTCTTC
size: NA; V: TRBV12-3/TRBV12-4; J: TRBJ2-5; D: TRBD1; CDR3: CASSSGQGTTVEQYF; DNA: TGTGCCAGCAGTTCGGGACAGGGGACAACGGTTGAGCAGTACTTC
size: few; V: TRBV7-3; J: TRBJ2-1; D: TRBD2; CDR3: CASSLGAGTSAEQFF; DNA: TGTGCCAGCAGTCTTGGAGCCGGGACTAGCGCCGAGCAGTTCTTC
size: NA; V: TRBV11-3; J: TRBJ2-1; D: NA; CDR3: CASSPGGGVLNEQFF; DNA: TGTGCCAGCAGCCCCGGCGGCGGGGTGCTCAATGAGCAGTTCTTC
size: NA; V: TRBV11-3; J: TRBJ2-2; D: TRBD2; CDR3: CATRGLAGPGELFF; DNA: TGTGCCACCAGGGGACTAGCGGGACCCGGGGAGCTGTTTTTT
size: NA; V: TRBV5-8; J: TRBJ2-1; D: NA; CDR3: CAIQAQQGSSYNEQFF; DNA: TGTGCCATCCAAGCACAACAGGGAAGCTCCTACAATGAGCAGTTCTTC
size: NA; V: TRBV7-6; J: TRBJ2-5; D: NA; CDR3: CATSPGLGHQDTQYF; DNA: TGTGCCACCAGCCCCGGGTTAGGGCACCAAGACACCCAGTACTTC
size: many; V: TRBV11-2; J: TRBJ2-5; D: TRBD1; CDR3: CASSMTGGGETQYF; DNA: TGTGCCAGCAGCATGACAGGGGGCGGGGAGACCCAGTACTTC
size: NA; V: TRBV6-8; J: TRBJ2-4; D: NA; CDR3: CASTAPPGANDQTF; DNA: TGTGCCAGCACAGCGCCGCCGGGCGCCAACGACCAGACCTTC
size: NA; V: TRBV7-2; J: TRBJ2-3; D: NA; CDR3: CASNIRAVSTDAQFF; DNA: TGTGCCAGCAACATACGGGCTGTGAGCACCGATGCGCAGTTTTTT
size: NA; V: TRBV7-2; J: TRBJ1-1; D: NA; CDR3: CASSQSLNTEAFF; DNA: TGTGCCAGCAGCCAGTCCTTGAACACTGAAGCTTTCTTT